This T cell receptor (beta chain) was retrieved from a study of cytomegalovirus exposure and HLA in healthy donors. Findings and caveats of the study: Presence/absence analyses assumed roughly uniform sequencing depth across donors, which may not hold. Rare sequences made up most TCRs, while some public TCRs were found in many donors.

13 Jbeta primers and 60 Vbeta primers were used for the PCR. The data were produced by immunoSEQ multiplex PCR, yet TCRdb's version contains in-frame clones alone and is incomplete. Found here are fewer than 120,000 clones, around 80% of them singletons; the top ten hold 5% to 7.5%. Remarks on this clone: Its matching antigen is unknown.

This CDR3 is built from 16 residues. The V gene lost 8 bases and the J gene lost 0 bases, with 17 bases spanning the gap. Germline-derived CDR1 and CDR2 are ENHRY and SYGVKD. This clonotype originated in a man aged 25-45 years in good health and CMV-seropositive. This chain links TRBV10-3 with TRBJ1-5; D is unresolved. The sequencing sample was made of PBMCs. CDR3: CAISATGKYSNQPQHF. CDR3 nucleotide sequence: TGTGCCATCTCCGCGACGGGAAAATATAGCAATCAGCCCCAGCATTTT.